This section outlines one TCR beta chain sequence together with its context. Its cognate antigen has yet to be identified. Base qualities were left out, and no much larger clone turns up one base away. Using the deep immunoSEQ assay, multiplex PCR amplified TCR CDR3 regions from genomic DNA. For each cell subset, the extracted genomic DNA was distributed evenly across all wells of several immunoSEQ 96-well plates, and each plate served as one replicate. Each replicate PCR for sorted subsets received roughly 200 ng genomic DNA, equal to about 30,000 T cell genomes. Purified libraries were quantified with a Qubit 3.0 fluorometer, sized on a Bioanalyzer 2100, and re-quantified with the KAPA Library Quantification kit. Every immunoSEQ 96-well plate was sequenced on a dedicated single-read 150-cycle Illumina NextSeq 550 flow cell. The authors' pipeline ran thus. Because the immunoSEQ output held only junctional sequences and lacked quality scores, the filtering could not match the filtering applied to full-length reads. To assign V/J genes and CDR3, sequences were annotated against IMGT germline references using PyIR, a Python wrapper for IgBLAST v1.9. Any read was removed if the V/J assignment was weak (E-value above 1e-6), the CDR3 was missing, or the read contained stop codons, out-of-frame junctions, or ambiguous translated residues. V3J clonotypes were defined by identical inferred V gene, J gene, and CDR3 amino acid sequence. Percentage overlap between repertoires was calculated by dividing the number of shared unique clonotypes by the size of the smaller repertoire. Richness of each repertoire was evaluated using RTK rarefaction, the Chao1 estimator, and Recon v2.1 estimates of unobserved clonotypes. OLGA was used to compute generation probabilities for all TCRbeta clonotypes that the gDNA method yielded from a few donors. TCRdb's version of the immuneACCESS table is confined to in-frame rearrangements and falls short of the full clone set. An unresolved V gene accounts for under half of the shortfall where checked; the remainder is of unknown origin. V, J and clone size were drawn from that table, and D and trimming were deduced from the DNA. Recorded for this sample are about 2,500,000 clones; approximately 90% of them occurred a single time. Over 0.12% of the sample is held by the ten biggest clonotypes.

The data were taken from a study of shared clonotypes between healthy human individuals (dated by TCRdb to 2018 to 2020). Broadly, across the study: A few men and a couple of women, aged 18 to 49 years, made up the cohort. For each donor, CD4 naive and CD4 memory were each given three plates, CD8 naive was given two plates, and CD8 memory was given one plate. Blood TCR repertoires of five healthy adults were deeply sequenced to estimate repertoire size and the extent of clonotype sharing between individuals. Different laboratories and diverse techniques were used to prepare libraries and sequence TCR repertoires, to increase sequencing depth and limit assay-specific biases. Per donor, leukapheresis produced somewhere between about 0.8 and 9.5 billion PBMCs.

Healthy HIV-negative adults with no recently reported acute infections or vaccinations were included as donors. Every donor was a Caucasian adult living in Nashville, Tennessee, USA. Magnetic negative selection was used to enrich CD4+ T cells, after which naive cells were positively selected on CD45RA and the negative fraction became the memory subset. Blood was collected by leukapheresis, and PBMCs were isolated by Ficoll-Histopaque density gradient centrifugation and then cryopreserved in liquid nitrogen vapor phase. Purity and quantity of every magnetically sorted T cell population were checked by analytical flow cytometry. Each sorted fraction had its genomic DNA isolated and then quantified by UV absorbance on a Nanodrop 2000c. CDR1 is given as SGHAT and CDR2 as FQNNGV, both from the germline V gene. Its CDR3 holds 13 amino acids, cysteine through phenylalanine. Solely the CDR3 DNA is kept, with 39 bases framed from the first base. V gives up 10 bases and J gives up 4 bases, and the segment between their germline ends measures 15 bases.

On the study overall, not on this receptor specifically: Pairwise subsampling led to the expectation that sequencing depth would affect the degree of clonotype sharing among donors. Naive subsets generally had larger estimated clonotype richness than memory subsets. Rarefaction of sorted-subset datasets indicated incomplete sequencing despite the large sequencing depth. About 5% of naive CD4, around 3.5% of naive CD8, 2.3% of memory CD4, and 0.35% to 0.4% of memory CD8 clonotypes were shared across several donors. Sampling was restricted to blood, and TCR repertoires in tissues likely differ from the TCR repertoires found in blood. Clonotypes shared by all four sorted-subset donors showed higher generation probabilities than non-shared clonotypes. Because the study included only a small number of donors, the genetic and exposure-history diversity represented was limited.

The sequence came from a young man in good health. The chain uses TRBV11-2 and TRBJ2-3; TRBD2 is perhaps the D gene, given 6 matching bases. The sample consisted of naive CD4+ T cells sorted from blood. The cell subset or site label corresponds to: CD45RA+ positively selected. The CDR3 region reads CAILLPGADTQYF. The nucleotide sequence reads TGTGCCATCCTCTTGCCGGGGGCAGATACGCAGTATTTT.